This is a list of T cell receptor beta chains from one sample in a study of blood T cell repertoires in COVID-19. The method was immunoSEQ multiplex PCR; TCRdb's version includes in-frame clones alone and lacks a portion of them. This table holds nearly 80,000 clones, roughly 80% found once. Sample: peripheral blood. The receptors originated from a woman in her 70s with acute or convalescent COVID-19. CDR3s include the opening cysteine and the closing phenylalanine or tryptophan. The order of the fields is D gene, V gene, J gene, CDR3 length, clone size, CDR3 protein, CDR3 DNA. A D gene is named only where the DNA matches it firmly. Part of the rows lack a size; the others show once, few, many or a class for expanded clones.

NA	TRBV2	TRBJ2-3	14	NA	CASSVGRATDTQYF	TGTGCCAGCAGTGTGGGCAGGGCTACAGATACGCAGTATTTT
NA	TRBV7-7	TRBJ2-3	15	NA	CASSLGTHHTDTQYF	TGTGCCAGCAGCCTCGGGACACACCACACAGATACGCAGTATTTT
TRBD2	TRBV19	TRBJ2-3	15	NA	CASMGAGGNTDTQYF	TGTGCCAGTATGGGAGCGGGAGGAAACACAGATACGCAGTATTTT
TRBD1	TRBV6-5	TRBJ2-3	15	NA	CASRGGQGARDTQYF	TGTGCCAGCAGGGGGGGACAGGGGGCGAGAGATACGCAGTATTTT
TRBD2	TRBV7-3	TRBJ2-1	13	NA	CASSSGTNNEQFF	TGTGCCAGCAGCTCGGGGACTAACAATGAGCAGTTCTTC
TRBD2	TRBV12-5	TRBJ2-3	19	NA	CASGLVQLLTSGSSDTQYF	TGTGCTAGTGGTTTGGTCCAGTTGTTGACTAGCGGGAGCTCAGATACGCAGTATTTT
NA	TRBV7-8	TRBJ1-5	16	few	CASSLVGGLSNQPQHF	TGTGCCAGCAGCTTAGTAGGCGGTCTGAGCAATCAGCCCCAGCATTTT
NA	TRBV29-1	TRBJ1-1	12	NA	CSVGLWNTEAFF	TGCAGCGTTGGTTTATGGAACACTGAAGCTTTCTTT
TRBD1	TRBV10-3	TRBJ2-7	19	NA	CAISEPTGAVAGKTYEQYF	TGTGCCATCAGTGAGCCGACAGGGGCGGTGGCGGGAAAAACCTACGAGCAGTACTTC
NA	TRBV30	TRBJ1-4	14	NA	CAFSMADNGEKLFF	TGTGCCTTCTCAATGGCGGATAATGGTGAAAAACTGTTTTTT
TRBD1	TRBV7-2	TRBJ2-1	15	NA	CASSLGQSRSRRQFF	TGTGCCAGCAGCCTGGGACAGTCTCGGTCCCGGCGGCAGTTCTTC
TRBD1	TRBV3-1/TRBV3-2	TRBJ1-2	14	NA	CASSHRDRGGGYTF	TGTGCCAGCAGCCACCGGGACAGGGGTGGTGGCTACACCTTC
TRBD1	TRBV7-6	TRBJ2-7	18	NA	CASSLAVGGQVTVYEQYF	TGTGCCAGCAGCTTAGCTGTTGGGGGACAGGTTACTGTCTACGAGCAGTACTTC
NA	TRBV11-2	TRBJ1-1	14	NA	CASSPLTGNAEAFF	TGTGCCAGCAGCCCTCTTACAGGGAACGCTGAAGCTTTCTTT
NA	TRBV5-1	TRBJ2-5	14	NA	CASSSISEQETQYF	TGCGCCAGCAGCTCAATAAGCGAGCAAGAGACCCAGTACTTC
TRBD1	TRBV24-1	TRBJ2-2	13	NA	CATRRTGAGELFF	TGTGCCACCAGAAGGACAGGGGCCGGGGAGCTGTTTTTT
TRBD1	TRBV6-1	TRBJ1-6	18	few	CASSERRWDSKEGSPLHF	TGTGCCAGCAGTGAAAGGAGGTGGGACAGTAAGGAGGGTTCACCCCTCCACTTT
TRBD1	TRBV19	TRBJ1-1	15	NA	CASSMRQGVPTEAFF	TGTGCCAGTAGTATGAGACAGGGTGTGCCCACTGAAGCTTTCTTT
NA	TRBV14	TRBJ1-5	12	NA	CASSPTGGPQHF	TGTGCCAGCAGCCCGACCGGCGGGCCCCAGCATTTT
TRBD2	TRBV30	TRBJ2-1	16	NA	CAWSGGLAGRSGEQFF	TGTGCCTGGAGTGGGGGGCTAGCGGGCCGGTCTGGTGAGCAGTTCTTC
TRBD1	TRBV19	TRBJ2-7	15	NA	CASSMSGTGGQEQYF	TGTGCCAGTAGTATGTCCGGGACAGGGGGTCAAGAGCAGTACTTC
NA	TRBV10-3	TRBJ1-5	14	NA	CAIATEVSNQPQHF	TGTGCCATAGCGACAGAAGTTAGCAATCAGCCCCAGCATTTT
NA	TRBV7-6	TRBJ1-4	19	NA	CASSPISPRGLGANEKLFF	TGTGCCAGCAGCCCAATAAGCCCCCGAGGCTTAGGCGCGAATGAAAAACTGTTTTTT
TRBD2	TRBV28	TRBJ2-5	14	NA	CASSSVAGSETQYF	TGTGCCAGCAGTTCCGTAGCGGGTAGCGAGACCCAGTACTTC
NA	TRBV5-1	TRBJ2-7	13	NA	CASSLMVGYEQYF	TGCGCCAGCAGCTTGATGGTCGGCTACGAGCAGTACTTC
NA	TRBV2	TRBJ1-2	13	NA	CASSDVRQGGYTF	TGTGCCAGCAGTGATGTGAGGCAGGGAGGCTACACCTTC
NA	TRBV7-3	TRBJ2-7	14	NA	CASSLNAGPHEQYF	TGTGCCAGCAGCTTAAATGCAGGGCCCCACGAGCAGTACTTC
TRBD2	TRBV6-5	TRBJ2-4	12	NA	CASRTSGDIQYF	TGTGCCAGCAGGACCAGCGGGGACATTCAGTACTTC
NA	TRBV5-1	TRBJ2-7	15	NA	CASSLNVGSSYEQYF	TGCGCCAGCAGCTTAAACGTTGGCAGTTCCTACGAGCAGTACTTC
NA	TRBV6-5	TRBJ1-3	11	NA	CASSLGNTIYF	TGTGCCAGCAGCCTGGGAAACACCATATATTTT
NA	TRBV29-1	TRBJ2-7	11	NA	CSVPGAYEQYF	TGCAGCGTCCCCGGTGCCTACGAGCAGTACTTC
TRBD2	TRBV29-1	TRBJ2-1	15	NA	CSVDPGLAGDNEQFF	TGCAGCGTGGACCCGGGACTAGCGGGAGACAATGAGCAGTTCTTC
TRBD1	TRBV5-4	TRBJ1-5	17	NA	CASSLALGQGENQPQHF	TGTGCCAGCAGCTTGGCCCTGGGGCAGGGGGAAAATCAGCCCCAGCATTTT
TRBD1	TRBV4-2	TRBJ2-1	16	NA	CASSQDTGGLYNEQFF	TGTGCCAGCAGCCAAGATACAGGGGGTCTTTACAATGAGCAGTTCTTC
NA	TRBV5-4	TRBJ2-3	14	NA	CASSLESGSDTQYF	TGTGCCAGCAGCTTGGAGAGCGGATCAGATACGCAGTATTTT
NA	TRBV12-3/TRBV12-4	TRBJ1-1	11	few	CASSLGLEAFF	TGTGCCAGCAGTTTAGGACTGGAAGCTTTCTTT
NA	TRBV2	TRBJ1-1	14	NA	CASSAQGRDTEAFF	TGTGCCAGCAGTGCGCAGGGGAGAGACACTGAAGCTTTCTTT
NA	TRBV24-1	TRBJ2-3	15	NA	CATSDSRVFSDTQYF	TGTGCCACCAGTGATTCTCGGGTCTTCTCAGATACGCAGTATTTT
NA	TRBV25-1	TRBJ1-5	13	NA	CASSAGSNQPQHF	TGTGCCAGCAGTGCCGGTAGCAATCAGCCCCAGCATTTT
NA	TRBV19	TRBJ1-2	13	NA	CATSGEGDYGYTF	TGTGCCACGTCGGGGGAGGGTGACTATGGCTACACCTTC
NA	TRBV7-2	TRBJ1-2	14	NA	CATTSPTANYGYTF	TGTGCCACCACCTCCCCGACAGCTAACTATGGCTACACCTTC
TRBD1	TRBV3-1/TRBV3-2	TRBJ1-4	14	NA	CASHSRSDRSELFF	TGTGCCAGCCACTCTCGCTCGGACAGGTCGGAACTGTTTTTT
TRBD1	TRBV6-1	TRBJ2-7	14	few	CASSEGKQGYEQYF	TGTGCCAGCAGTGAGGGTAAACAGGGGTACGAGCAGTACTTC
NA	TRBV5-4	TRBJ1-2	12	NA	CASSLETSGYTF	TGTGCCAGCAGCTTGGAGACTTCTGGCTACACCTTC
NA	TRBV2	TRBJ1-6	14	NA	CARGGGSYNSPLHF	TGTGCCCGCGGCGGGGGCAGTTATAATTCACCCCTCCACTTT
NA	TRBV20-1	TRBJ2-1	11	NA	CSALRLREQFF	TGCAGTGCTTTACGACTCCGGGAGCAGTTCTTC
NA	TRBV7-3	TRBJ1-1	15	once	CASSLTRQGRAEAFF	TGTGCCAGCAGCTTAACGCGGCAGGGTAGGGCTGAAGCTTTCTTT
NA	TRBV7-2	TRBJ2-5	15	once	CASSLRTGLQETQYF	TGTGCCAGCAGCTTACGGACGGGACTTCAAGAGACCCAGTACTTC
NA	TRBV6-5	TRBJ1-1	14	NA	CASTEQGMGAEAFF	TGTGCCAGCACCGAACAGGGAATGGGGGCTGAAGCTTTCTTT
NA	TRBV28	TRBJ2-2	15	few	CASTRSSMSVGELFF	TGTGCCAGCACCAGATCTAGTATGTCCGTCGGGGAGCTGTTTTTT
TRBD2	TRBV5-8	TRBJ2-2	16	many	CASSLDPGGDTGELFF	TGTGCCAGCAGCTTGGATCCGGGAGGCGACACCGGGGAGCTGTTTTTT
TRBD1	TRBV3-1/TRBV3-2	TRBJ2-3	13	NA	CASRQQGEDTQYF	TGTGCCAGCAGGCAACAGGGGGAAGATACGCAGTATTTT
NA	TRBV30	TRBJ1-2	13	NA	CAWSVAGVDSYTF	TGTGCCTGGAGTGTTGCAGGGGTTGATAGCTACACCTTC